The clone carrying this T cell receptor (beta chain) was seen at least ten times. The antigen remains undetermined. Germline is not matched at one junction end, which may reflect a read error. All patients reached thyroid surgery having received no treatment beforehand. Source study methods: It was from CDR3 differences across clinicopathological groups that a distant-metastasis classifier for papillary thyroid cancer was built. TCRdb re-clonotyped the PCR reads through MiXCR. The V and J calls follow TCRdb's processing rather than the paper's. Here the sample spans about 25,000 clones, roughly 20% being singletons. This entry belongs to a study of metastatic and nonmetastatic thyroid tumors. Study context: Thyroid patients, malignant and benign, had repertoires compared across blood and tumor or nodule tissue. Study-wide results and limits: Patients with malignant thyroid tumors reportedly had significantly higher TCR beta diversity than those with benign nodules, in blood and tumor.

CDR1 SSHAT and CDR2 FNYEAQ come from the germline V gene (reference sequence). The CDR3 contains 13 residues. The chain is built from TRBV7-7 and TRBJ2-3, with a possible D match to TRBD1 (5 bases). The receptor's source is a female donor with papillary thyroid cancer or a benign thyroid nodule (not recorded which). Some clones in this sample may be carry-over from other donors' samples. Sequences were obtained from adjacent normal tissue. DNA for the CDR3: TGTGCTAGCAGCAGCAGGGTTGCAGATACGCAGTATTTT. Protein: CASSSRVADTQYF. The full variable domain, completed using reference TRBV7-7 and TRBJ2-3, is GAGVSQSPRYKVTKRGQDVTLRCDPISSHATLYWYQQALGQGPEFLTYFNYEAQPDKSGLPSDRFSAERPEGSISTLTIQRTEQRDSAMYRCASSSRVADTQYFGPGTRLTVL.